Following are 26 T cell receptor beta chains from one sample sequenced in a study of spatial heterogeneity in lung cancer. TCRdb ran MiXCR on the 5' RACE reads and lists one entry per CDR3 protein. The sample holds about 7,500 distinct CDR3 sequences; about 3.9% are singletons and the top ten take 23%. The sample's time point: sample taken at primary tumor resection. Unsorted whole RNA from tumor, nontumor lung or frozen PBMC underwent sequencing. Material: normal lung tissue next to the tumor, obtained at surgery. The receptors here all came from a female donor with early-stage non-small cell lung cancer.

This clonotype was counted at least ten times. The CDR3 nucleotides read TGTGCCAGCAGCTTAAGTGAGGCCTCGGACAATGAGCAGTTCTTC. It translates to CASSLSEASDNEQFF. The chain employs TRBV7-9 and TRBJ2-1; D is unresolved. Germline CDR1 and CDR2: SEHNR and FQNEAQ (reference sequence). V lost 2 bases to trimming and J lost 5 bases, with 13 bases between them. The CDR3 is 15 residues long.

This clonotype was seen at least ten times. DNA for the CDR3: TGTGCCAGCAGCTTCAGGACAGCCGGCTCTGGAAACACCATATATTTT. It yields the protein CASSFRTAGSGNTIYF. The chain employs TRBV11-1 and TRBJ1-3, with a weak D call TRBD1 (6 bases). The V gene's germline CDR1 is SGHAT and CDR2 FQDESV (reference sequence). The CDR3 extends over 16 amino acids. V dropped 3 bases and J dropped 0 bases, with 12 bases sitting between them.

This clonotype was observed at least ten times. This chain links TRBV29-1 with TRBJ1-2, with TRBD1 identical over 8 bases. Germline V lookup: CDR1 SQVTM, CDR2 ANQGSEA. V shed 7 bases and J 8 bases; nucleotides not matched to a gene: 9. There are 12 residues in the CDR3. In DNA, the CDR3 is TGCAGCGCAGACAGGGGTCCTTCCGGCTACACCTTC. It is translated as CSADRGPSGYTF.

This clonotype was counted at least ten times. V usage is TRBV18 and J usage is TRBJ2-1, with D possibly TRBD2 on 7 matching bases. In germline, CDR1 is KGHSH, CDR2 LQKENI. V was clipped by 2 bases and J by 8 bases, with 13 bases between them. This CDR3 region has 14 residues. Here the CDR3 reads CASSPGGGAHEQFF. The CDR3 DNA is TGTGCCAGCTCACCAGGTGGGGGGGCGCATGAGCAGTTCTTC.

This clonotype was seen repeatedly, ten times or more. The chain couples TRBV6-5 to TRBJ1-6; weak D call: TRBD1 (5 bases). V was clipped by 7 bases and J by 9 bases, with 22 bases between them. Per germline, CDR1 MNHEY and CDR2 SVGAGI. CDR3 length: 16 amino acids. CDR3 DNA sequence: TGTGCCAGCACGGGGCAGGCCACAAGTCGTGGTTCACCCCTCCACTTT. Encoded protein: CASTGQATSRGSPLHF.

The chain is built from TRBV9 and TRBJ2-7; D possibly matches TRBD1 or TRBD2 (5 bases each). The CDR3 runs to 15 residues. The germline V gene has CDR1 SGDLS and CDR2 YYNGEE. The germline V and J ends were trimmed by 3 bases and 3 bases, with 16 bases remaining between them. The CDR3 region is CASSARDRALYEQYF. CDR3 nucleotides: TGTGCCAGCAGCGCTCGGGACCGGGCCCTCTACGAGCAGTACTTC. The entire variable domain, with the rest obtained from reference TRBV9 and TRBJ2-7, is as follows: DSGVTQTPKHLITATGQRVTLRCSPRSGDLSVYWYQQSLDQGLQFLIQYYNGEERAKGNILERFSAQQFPDLHSELNLSSLELGDSALYFCASSARDRALYEQYFGPGTRLTVT.

By share, this clonotype counts as medium-sized. This rearrangement joins TRBV7-2 to TRBJ1-1, with unresolved D. The CDR3 is made up of 13 amino acids. V lost 1 base and J 4 bases, leaving 7 bases between the germline ends. From germline, CDR1 is SGHTA and CDR2 FQGNSA. Here the CDR3 reads CASSLGGSTEAFF. CDR3 DNA: TGTGCCAGCAGCTTAGGTGGCAGCACTGAAGCTTTCTTT.

By sample fraction, this clonotype is medium-sized. This chain links TRBV3-1 with TRBJ2-7, with D perhaps TRBD1 or TRBD2 (6 bases each). The germline V gene has CDR1 LGHDT and CDR2 YNNKEL (reference sequence). There are 15 residues in the CDR3. V lost 0 bases, J lost 0 bases, and 9 bases lay in between. The CDR3 loop reads CASSQDGGDSYEQYF. The CDR3 nucleotides are TGTGCCAGCAGCCAAGACGGGGGCGACTCCTACGAGCAGTACTTC.

This clonotype is medium-sized in the sample. This chain uses TRBV9 with TRBJ2-5; the D is unclear. Germline V lookup: CDR1 SGDLS, CDR2 YYNGEE. V lost 0 bases, J lost 1 base, and 7 bases lay in between. The CDR3 is 14 residues long. The DNA of the CDR3 is TGTGCCAGCAGCGTAGCCCGGACCCAAGAGACCCAGTACTTC. It specifies CASSVARTQETQYF.

This clonotype is medium-sized within its sample. This rearrangement joins TRBV20-1 to TRBJ2-1, with D perhaps TRBD1 or TRBD2 (5 bases each). Between the trimmed V and J ends, which lost 7 bases and 0 bases, there was a span of 7 bases. The CDR3 sequence is 12 residues long. The germline gives CDR1 DFQATT, CDR2 SNEGSKA (reference sequence). The CDR3 loop is CSGGSSYNEQFF. DNA of the CDR3: TGCAGTGGGGGGAGCTCCTACAATGAGCAGTTCTTC.

This clonotype was counted at least ten times. The V and J genes are TRBV29-1 and TRBJ2-5; D not resolved. Looked up from germline, CDR1 is SQVTM and CDR2 is ANQGSEA. V was cut by 4 bases and J by 5 bases, with 11 bases left in between. The CDR3 spans 12 residues. The CDR3 bases are TGCAGCGTTGGTATGAAACCCGAGACCCAGTACTTC. Translating gives CSVGMKPETQYF.

This clonotype was observed at least ten times. V gene TRBV7-9 combines with J gene TRBJ1-2, with D possibly matching TRBD1 (5 bases). Germline CDR1 is SEHNR and CDR2 is FQNEAQ (reference sequence). This CDR3 is built from 13 residues. With 3 bases removed from V and 3 bases from J, the gap between germline ends came to 8 bases. The CDR3 region is CASSFRGDYGYTF. As DNA, the CDR3 is TGTGCCAGCAGCTTCAGAGGGGACTATGGCTACACCTTC.

This clonotype is deemed medium-sized. CDR3 nucleotides: TGCGCCAGCAGCCAAGAGCCTGATAGCAATCAGCCCCAGCATTTT. Translation: CASSQEPDSNQPQHF. The chain links TRBV4-3 to TRBJ1-5; D is ambiguous. With 0 bases removed from V and 0 bases from J, the gap between germline ends came to 6 bases. CDR3 length: 15 residues. Germline CDR1 LGHNA, CDR2 YSLEER.

This clonotype is medium-sized (0.01 to 0.1%) by share. The rearrangement joins TRBV5-1 to TRBJ1-2; D not certain. CDR1 and CDR2 (germline): SGHRS, YFSETQ. The V and J ends lost 3 bases and 8 bases respectively, with 11 bases between them. The CDR3 extends over 12 amino acids. Written as DNA, the CDR3 is TGCGCCAGCAGCTCGGGCCTTAGGGGCTACACCTTC. Its translation is CASSSGLRGYTF. The complete variable domain, with remaining parts taken from reference TRBV5-1 and TRBJ1-2, reads KAGVTQTPRYLIKTRGQQVTLSCSPISGHRSVSWYQQTPGQGLQFLFEYFSETQRNKGNFPGRFSGRQFSNSRSEMNVSTLELGDSALYLCASSSGLRGYTFGSGTRLTVV.

In this sample, this clonotype turned up many times. The chain couples TRBV10-3 to TRBJ1-2; 7 positions match TRBD1. V shed 4 bases, J shed 2 bases, and the junction held 7 bases outside the gene matches. The V gene's germline CDR1 is ENHRY and CDR2 SYGVKD. The CDR3 is 15 amino acids. The CDR3 coding sequence is TGTGCCATCAGTGGGTCCACAGGGGTGAACTATGGCTACACCTTC. It translates to CAISGSTGVNYGYTF.

In its sample, this clonotype was seen many times. This CDR3 is CASSTDTPGGDEQFF. The CDR3, as DNA: TGCGCCAGCAGCACGGACACCCCGGGGGGGGATGAGCAGTTCTTC. This chain connects TRBV5-1 to TRBJ2-1; 8 bases are a match to TRBD2. The CDR3 has 15 amino acids. CDR1 is SGHRS and CDR2 is YFSETQ in the germline V gene. V trimming: 4 bases; J trimming: 8 bases; junction bases outside the gene matches: 11.

This clonotype is deemed medium-sized. The genes are TRBV7-2 and TRBJ1-6; D might be TRBD1 (6 bases). Germline V lookup: CDR1 SGHTA, CDR2 FQGNSA. CDR3 length: 15 amino acids. V shed 5 bases and J shed 7 bases, with 15 bases lying between them. DNA of the CDR3: TGTGCCAGCAGCGTTACCGGGACACAGAATTCACCCCTCCACTTT. Amino acid sequence: CASSVTGTQNSPLHF. The variable domain in full, with the rest retrieved from reference TRBV7-2 and TRBJ1-6, is GAGVSQSPSNKVTEKGKDVELRCDPISGHTALYWYRQSLGQGLEFLIYFQGNSAPDKSGLPSDRFSAERTGGSVSTLTIQRTQQEDSAVYLCASSVTGTQNSPLHFGNGTRLTVT.

This clonotype was recorded a few times. V gene TRBV7-6 combines with J gene TRBJ2-3; TRBD2 aligns across 9 bases. V was pared by 7 bases and J by 5 bases, with 10 bases of the junction left unmatched. CDR3 size: 15 residues. Germline V gene data show CDR1 as SGHVS and CDR2 as FNYEAQ. CDR3 loop: CASTGGGLARDTQYF. The CDR3 DNA is TGTGCCAGCACGGGAGGGGGACTAGCTCGAGATACGCAGTATTTT.

This clonotype was picked up many times. This chain connects TRBV5-1 to TRBJ2-2, with D uncertain. This CDR3 spans 14 amino acids. The V gene lost 2 bases and the J gene lost 5 bases, with 10 bases spanning the gap. CDR1 is SGHRS and CDR2 is YFSETQ in the germline V gene. CDR3 bases: TGCGCCAGCAGCTTTGGTATGGAAACCGGGGAGCTGTTTTTT. Amino acids: CASSFGMETGELFF.

This clonotype was recorded at least ten times. The chain is built from TRBV29-1 and TRBJ1-1; TRBD1 might be the D (6 bases). The CDR3 is 14 amino acids. Between the trimmed V and J ends, which lost 4 bases and 0 bases, there was a span of 12 bases. CDR1 SQVTM and CDR2 ANQGSEA come from the germline V gene. The CDR3 region is CSVAAGALNTEAFF. The CDR3 DNA sequence: TGCAGCGTTGCTGCAGGGGCCCTGAACACTGAAGCTTTCTTT.

This clonotype was picked up many times. This chain connects TRBV14 to TRBJ2-7; 9 positions match TRBD1. Germline V lookup: CDR1 SGHDN, CDR2 FVKESK. This CDR3 is 16 amino acids long. V shed 2 bases, J shed 2 bases, and the junction held 7 bases outside the gene matches. The CDR3: CASSQSAWTGAYEQYF. CDR3 nucleotides: TGTGCCAGCAGCCAAAGCGCGTGGACAGGGGCCTACGAGCAGTACTTC.

This chain uses TRBV12-3 or TRBV12-4 with TRBJ1-6; a weak D match, TRBD1 (6 bases). Between the trimmed V and J ends, which lost 6 bases and 6 bases, there was a span of 18 bases. The CDR3 is 16 amino acids. Written as DNA, the CDR3 is TGTGCCAGCAGCCCCGTAGGGGGAAACCTTAATTCACCCCTCCACTTT. The encoded protein is CASSPVGGNLNSPLHF.

This clonotype showed up many times. J is TRBJ1-3 and V is TRBV7-2, with D uncertain. Germline V gives CDR1 SGHTA, CDR2 FQGNSA. The CDR3 sequence is 15 residues long. The V end lost 4 bases, the J end lost 4 bases, and 14 bases lay between the germline ends. The CDR3 loop is CASSSPRVFGNTIYF. For the CDR3, the DNA is TGTGCCAGCAGCTCACCGAGGGTCTTCGGAAACACCATATATTTT.

This clonotype has a count of ten or more. V and J are TRBV10-3 and TRBJ2-1; D remains unclear. This CDR3 contains 14 residues. Germline lookup yields CDR1 ENHRY and CDR2 SYGVKD. With 6 bases removed from V and 4 bases from J, the gap between germline ends came to 13 bases. The CDR3 DNA is TGTGCCATCAGGCCGGGCCGCTATTACAATGAGCAGTTCTTC. Protein: CAIRPGRYYNEQFF.

This clonotype was counted ten times or more. The J gene is TRBJ1-2, the V gene TRBV15; D gene unclear. CDR3 length: 13 residues. Germline CDR1 LNHNV, CDR2 YYDKDF (reference sequence). V lost 3 bases and J lost 8, with 13 bases in between. CDR3 loop: CATSRDPEGGYTF. The CDR3 DNA reads TGTGCCACCAGCAGGGACCCAGAAGGCGGCTACACCTTC.

This clonotype is deemed medium-sized (0.01 to 0.1%). The chain carries TRBV5-1 and TRBJ2-3; no definite D call. Looked up from germline, CDR1 is SGHRS and CDR2 is YFSETQ. The ends were cut back, 4 bases at V and 0 bases at J, with 9 bases in the middle. The CDR3 extends over 14 amino acids. CDR3 loop: CASSAADSTDTQYF. In DNA form, the CDR3 reads TGCGCCAGCAGCGCCGCGGACAGCACAGATACGCAGTATTTT.